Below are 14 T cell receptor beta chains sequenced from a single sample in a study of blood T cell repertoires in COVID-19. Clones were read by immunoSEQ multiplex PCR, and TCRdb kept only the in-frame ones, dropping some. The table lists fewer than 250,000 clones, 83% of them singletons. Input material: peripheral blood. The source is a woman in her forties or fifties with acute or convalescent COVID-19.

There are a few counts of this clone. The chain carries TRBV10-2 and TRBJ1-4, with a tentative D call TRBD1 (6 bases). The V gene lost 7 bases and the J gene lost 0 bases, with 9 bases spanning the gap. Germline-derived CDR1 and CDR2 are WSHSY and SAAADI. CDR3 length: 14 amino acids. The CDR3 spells CASKPGATNEKLFF. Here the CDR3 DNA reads TGCGCCAGCAAACCAGGGGCAACTAATGAAAAACTGTTTTTT.

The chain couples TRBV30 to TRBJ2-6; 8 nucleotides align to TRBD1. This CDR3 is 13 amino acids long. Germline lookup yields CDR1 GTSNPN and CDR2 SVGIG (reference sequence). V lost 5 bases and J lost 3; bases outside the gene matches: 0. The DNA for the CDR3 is TGTGCCTGGGACAGGGGTGGGGCCAACGTCCTGACTTTC. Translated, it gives CAWDRGGANVLTF.

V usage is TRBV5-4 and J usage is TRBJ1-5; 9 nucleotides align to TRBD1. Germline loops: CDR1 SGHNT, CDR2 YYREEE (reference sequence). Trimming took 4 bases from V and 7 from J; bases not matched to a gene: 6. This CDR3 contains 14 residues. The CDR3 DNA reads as TGTGCCAGCAGCACGGGACAGGGAGAACAGCCCCAGCATTTT. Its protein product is CASSTGQGEQPQHF.

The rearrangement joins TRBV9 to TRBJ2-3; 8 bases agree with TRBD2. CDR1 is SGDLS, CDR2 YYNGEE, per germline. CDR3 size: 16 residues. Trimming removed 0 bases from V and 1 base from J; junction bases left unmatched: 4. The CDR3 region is CASSVDLAGRTDTQYF. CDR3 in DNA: TGTGCCAGCAGCGTAGATTTAGCGGGGCGCACAGATACGCAGTATTTT.

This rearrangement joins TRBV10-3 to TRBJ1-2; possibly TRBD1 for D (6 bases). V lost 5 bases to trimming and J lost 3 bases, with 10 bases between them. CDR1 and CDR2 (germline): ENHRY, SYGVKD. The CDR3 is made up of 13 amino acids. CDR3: CAISKGEDYGYTF. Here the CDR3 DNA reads TGTGCCATCAGTAAGGGGGAAGACTATGGCTACACCTTC.

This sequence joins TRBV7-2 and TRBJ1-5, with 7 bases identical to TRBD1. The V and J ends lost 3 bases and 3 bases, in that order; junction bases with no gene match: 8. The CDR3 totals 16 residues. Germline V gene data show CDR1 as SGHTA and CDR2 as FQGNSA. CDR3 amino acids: CASSFTGAGYNQPQHF. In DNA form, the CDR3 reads TGTGCCAGCAGCTTTACAGGGGCGGGTTACAATCAGCCCCAGCATTTT.

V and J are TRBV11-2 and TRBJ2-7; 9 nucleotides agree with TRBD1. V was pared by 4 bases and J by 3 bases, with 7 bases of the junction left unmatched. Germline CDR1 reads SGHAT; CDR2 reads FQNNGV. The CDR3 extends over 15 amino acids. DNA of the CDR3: TGTGCCAGCAGCTCCGCGGGACAGGGCGACTACGAGCAGTACTTC. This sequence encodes CASSSAGQGDYEQYF.

Here the CDR3 reads CASSLGGVGANVLTF. The CDR3 bases are TGTGCCAGCAGCTTAGGGGGGGTTGGGGCCAACGTCCTGACTTTC. J is TRBJ2-6 and V is TRBV11-2, with D possibly TRBD2 on 6 matching bases. There are 15 residues in the CDR3. Trimming removed 1 base from V and 3 bases from J, with 7 bases in between. Per germline, CDR1 SGHAT and CDR2 FQNNGV.

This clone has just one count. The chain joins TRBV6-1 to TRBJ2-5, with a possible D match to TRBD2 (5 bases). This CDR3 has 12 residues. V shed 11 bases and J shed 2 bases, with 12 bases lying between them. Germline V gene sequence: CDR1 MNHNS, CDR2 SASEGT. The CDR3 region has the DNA TGTGCCGCCCGGAGGAATCAAGAGACCCAGTACTTC. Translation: CAARRNQETQYF.

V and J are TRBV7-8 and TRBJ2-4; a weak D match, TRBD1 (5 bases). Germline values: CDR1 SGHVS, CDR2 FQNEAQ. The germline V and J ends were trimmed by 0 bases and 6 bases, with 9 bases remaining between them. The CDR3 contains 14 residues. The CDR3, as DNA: TGTGCCAGCAGCTTAGCAGGGGCCGGAAACATTCAGTACTTC. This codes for CASSLAGAGNIQYF.

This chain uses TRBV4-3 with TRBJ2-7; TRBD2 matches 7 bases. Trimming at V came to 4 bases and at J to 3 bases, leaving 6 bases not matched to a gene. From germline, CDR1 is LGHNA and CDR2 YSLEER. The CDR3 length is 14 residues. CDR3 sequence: CASSLSRGDYEQYF. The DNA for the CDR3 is TGCGCCAGCAGCCTTAGCCGGGGGGACTACGAGCAGTACTTC.

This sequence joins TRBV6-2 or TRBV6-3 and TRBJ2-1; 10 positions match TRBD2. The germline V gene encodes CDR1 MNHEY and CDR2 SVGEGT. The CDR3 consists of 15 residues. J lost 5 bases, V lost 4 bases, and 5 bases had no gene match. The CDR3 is CASSSISGGNNEQFF. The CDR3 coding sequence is TGTGCCAGCAGTTCGATTAGCGGGGGGAACAATGAGCAGTTCTTC.

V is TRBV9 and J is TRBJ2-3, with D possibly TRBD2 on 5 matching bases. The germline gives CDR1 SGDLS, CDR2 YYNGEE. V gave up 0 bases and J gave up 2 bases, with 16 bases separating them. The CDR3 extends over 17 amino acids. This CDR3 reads CASSVAPSLSPTDTQYF. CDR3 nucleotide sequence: TGTGCCAGCAGCGTAGCTCCTAGCCTATCACCCACAGATACGCAGTATTTT. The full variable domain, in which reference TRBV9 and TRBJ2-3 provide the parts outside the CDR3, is DSGVTQTPKHLITATGQRVTLRCSPRSGDLSVYWYQQSLDQGLQFLIQYYNGEERAKGNILERFSAQQFPDLHSELNLSSLELGDSALYFCASSVAPSLSPTDTQYFGPGTRLTVL.

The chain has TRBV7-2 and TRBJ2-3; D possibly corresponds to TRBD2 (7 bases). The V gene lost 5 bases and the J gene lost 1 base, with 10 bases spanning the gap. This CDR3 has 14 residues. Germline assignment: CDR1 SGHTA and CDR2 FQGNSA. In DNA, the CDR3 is TGTGCCAGCAGCAAGGGGGGGCGCACAGATACGCAGTATTTT. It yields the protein CASSKGGRTDTQYF.